Each of the 7 T cell receptor beta chains below was sequenced from the same sample in a study of shared clonotypes between healthy human individuals. Assay used: immunoSEQ multiplex PCR; TCRdb lists only in-frame clones, some missing. The sample lists roughly 700,000 clones, over 65% seen once, with approximately 1.8% in the top ten. Source material: memory CD4+ T cells sorted from blood. As for subset: CD45RA-negative fraction. All receptors derive from a woman between 25 and 40 years old in good health.

The chain carries TRBV30 and TRBJ1-4; 8 nucleotides match TRBD1. This CDR3 is 14 amino acids long. Germline V gene sequence: CDR1 GTSNPN, CDR2 SVGIG (reference sequence). The ends lost 4 bases at V and 7 bases at J; junction bases unmatched: 8. DNA of the CDR3: TGTGCCTGGAACATACAGGGGGGTAGTGAAAAACTGTTTTTT. Amino acid sequence: CAWNIQGGSEKLFF. The full variable domain, in which reference TRBV30 and TRBJ1-4 provide the parts outside the CDR3, is SQTIHQWPATLVQPVGSPLSLECTVEGTSNPNLYWYRQAAGRGLQLLFYSVGIGQISSEVPQNLSASRPQDRQFILSSKKLLLSDSGFYLCAWNIQGGSEKLFFGSGTQLSVL.

This clone occurred once. V usage is TRBV11-2 and J usage is TRBJ2-5; D might be TRBD2 (6 bases). Germline V gene data show CDR1 as SGHAT and CDR2 as FQNNGV. The V end lost 0 bases, the J end lost 4 bases, and 9 bases lay between the germline ends. The CDR3 covers 14 residues. The CDR3 coding sequence is TGTGCCAGCAGCTTAGAGAGGAGGGGAGAGACCCAGTACTTC. Its translation: CASSLERRGETQYF. Complete variable domain (other parts from reference TRBV11-2 and TRBJ2-5): EAGVAQSPRYKIIEKRQSVAFWCNPISGHATLYWYQQILGQGPKLLIQFQNNGVVDDSQLPKDRFSAERLKGVDSTLKIQPAKLEDSAVYLCASSLERRGETQYFGPGTRLLVL.

The chain joins TRBV28 to TRBJ2-1, with D perhaps assigned TRBD1 or TRBD2 (5 bases each). The CDR3 totals 11 residues. V was clipped by 8 bases and J by 3 bases, with 5 bases between them. Germline-derived CDR1 and CDR2 are MDHEN and SYDVKM. The CDR3 loop reads CASGGYNEQFF. In DNA form, the CDR3 reads TGTGCCAGCGGGGGCTACAATGAGCAGTTCTTC.

V and J are TRBV19 and TRBJ2-1, with TRBD2 identical over 7 bases. The V gene end was trimmed by 6 bases and the J gene end by 8 bases; junction bases not matched to a gene: 13. The CDR3 runs 15 residues. The V gene's germline CDR1 is LNHDA and CDR2 SQIVND (reference sequence). CDR3 nucleotides: TGTGCCAGTAGCCAACTTCGCGGGAGAGGGTATGAGCAGTTCTTC. Its translation is CASSQLRGRGYEQFF.

The chain employs TRBV10-3 and TRBJ2-7; D is undetermined. Germline V gives CDR1 ENHRY, CDR2 SYGVKD. This CDR3 is 14 amino acids long. Trimming took off 4 bases at V and 2 bases at J, with 12 bases between the two ends. The chain's CDR3 is CAISASGSPYEQYF. CDR3 nucleotides: TGTGCCATCAGTGCCTCAGGTTCCCCCTACGAGCAGTACTTC.

The V and J genes are TRBV7-9 and TRBJ2-5; D unresolved. V was trimmed by 1 base and J by 2 bases, leaving 11 bases between them. Looked up from germline, CDR1 is SEHNR and CDR2 is FQNEAQ (reference sequence). There are 15 residues in the CDR3. The CDR3 region has the DNA TGTGCCAGCAGCTTAGTGAGTCAAATACAAGAGACCCAGTACTTC. Amino acid sequence: CASSLVSQIQETQYF.

The chain carries TRBV10-2 and TRBJ2-7; perhaps TRBD2 as D (5 bases). The germline V gene encodes CDR1 WSHSY and CDR2 SAAADI. The CDR3 length is 14 residues. The ends were cut back, 8 bases at V and 6 bases at J, with 20 bases in the middle. As DNA, the CDR3 is TGCGCCAGCTCTCGGACGAGGTCGGGATCCGAGCAGTACTTC. Amino acids: CASSRTRSGSEQYF.